The next 30 T cell receptor beta chains were all read from a single sample in a study of cytomegalovirus exposure and HLA in healthy donors. Use of 60 Vbeta and 13 Jbeta primers characterized the PCR. Some clones are missing from TCRdb's copy, which holds only in-frame ones; the method was immunoSEQ multiplex PCR. This table has approximately 70,000 clones, approximately 67% appearing once. The sequenced sample was PBMCs. All receptors derive from a man aged 40-49 years in good health and CMV-seropositive.

This chain uses TRBV5-6 with TRBJ1-1; no reliable D call. V lost 0 bases, J lost 1 base, and 7 bases lay in between. Germline V gives CDR1 SGHDT, CDR2 YYEEEE. CDR3 length: 14 amino acids. The CDR3 sequence: CASSLAAGNTEAFF. CDR3 DNA: TGTGCCAGCAGCTTGGCTGCGGGGAACACTGAAGCTTTCTTT. Looking up the rest from reference TRBV5-6 and TRBJ1-1 gives the full variable domain: DAGVTQSPTHLIKTRGQQVTLRCSPKSGHDTVSWYQQALGQGPQFIFQYYEEEERQRGNFPDRFSGHQFPNYSSELNVNALLLGDSALYLCASSLAAGNTEAFFGQGTRLTVV.

The V call is TRBV7-2, the J call TRBJ1-4; no definite D call. Germline V CDR1 and CDR2: SGHTA, FQGNSA. The ends were cut back, 5 bases at V and 10 bases at J, with 17 bases in the middle. This CDR3 spans 14 amino acids. In nucleotides, the CDR3 is TGTGCCAGCAGCCCCACTGACCGGTCGGGAAAACTGTTTTTT. Its protein product is CASSPTDRSGKLFF.

J is TRBJ1-2 and V is TRBV10-3, with D possibly being TRBD1 (6 bases). V lost 4 bases and J 5 bases, leaving 8 bases between the germline ends. The CDR3 sequence is 12 residues long. The germline V gene encodes CDR1 ENHRY and CDR2 SYGVKD. The CDR3 loop is CAISVQGYGYTF. Written as DNA, the CDR3 is TGTGCCATCAGTGTACAGGGATATGGCTACACCTTC.

The chain recombines TRBV29-1 with TRBJ1-1, with D perhaps matching TRBD1 (5 bases). The CDR3 is 12 amino acids. The germline V and J ends were trimmed by 5 bases and 4 bases, with 11 bases remaining between them. CDR1 is SQVTM and CDR2 is ANQGSEA in the germline V gene. CDR3 DNA sequence: TGCAGCGTTCTTCTGGGGGGCACTGAAGCTTTCTTT. It encodes CSVLLGGTEAFF.

This clone was seen more than once but under ten times. The V and J genes are TRBV6-6 and TRBJ1-5; D uncertain. V dropped 5 bases and J dropped 4 bases, with 18 bases sitting between them. Germline loops: CDR1 MNHNY, CDR2 SVGAGI (reference sequence). The CDR3 runs 16 residues. CDR3 loop: CASSRPRGGQNQPQHF. The CDR3 DNA reads as TGTGCCAGCAGTAGGCCTCGGGGAGGGCAAAATCAGCCCCAGCATTTT.

This chain uses TRBV29-1 with TRBJ1-4; 7 bases fit TRBD1. With V trimmed by 6 bases and J by 7 bases, 5 bases remained unmatched. The CDR3 has 12 amino acids. Germline-derived CDR1 and CDR2 are SQVTM and ANQGSEA. CDR3 nucleotides: TGCAGCGTCTCTCGGGACAGTGAAAAACTGTTTTTT. Encoded protein: CSVSRDSEKLFF. Looking up the rest from reference TRBV29-1 and TRBJ1-4 gives the full variable domain: SAVISQKPSRDICQRGTSLTIQCQVDSQVTMMFWYRQQPGQSLTLIATANQGSEATYESGFVIDKFPISRPNLTFSTLTVSNMSPEDSSIYLCSVSRDSEKLFFGSGTQLSVL.

This clone showed up just a few times. The genes are TRBV10-3 and TRBJ1-1, with 8 bases identical to TRBD1. The CDR3 has 14 amino acids. From germline, CDR1 is ENHRY and CDR2 SYGVKD. The J segment lost 4 bases and the V segment lost 5 bases, leaving 6 bases of the junction unmatched. The CDR3 DNA follows: TGTGCCATCAGTACTCCCGACAGGGGCACTGAAGCTTTCTTT. Amino acids: CAISTPDRGTEAFF.

The J gene is TRBJ1-4, the V gene TRBV7-9; 9 bases fit TRBD1. The germline V gene has CDR1 SEHNR and CDR2 FQNEAQ (reference sequence). Trimming at V came to 3 bases and at J to 11 bases, leaving 7 bases not matched to a gene. The CDR3 is 14 residues long. As DNA, the CDR3 is TGTGCCAGCAGCTTGGACAGGGGCCCAAGGAAACTGTTTTTT. As protein: CASSLDRGPRKLFF.

The chain links TRBV30 to TRBJ1-1; unclear D gene. Germline V gene data show CDR1 as GTSNPN and CDR2 as SVGIG (reference sequence). The CDR3 totals 13 residues. V lost 0 bases and J lost 0, with 5 bases in between. The CDR3 DNA sequence: TGTGCCTGGAGTGTACTAGTGAACACTGAAGCTTTCTTT. Translated: CAWSVLVNTEAFF.

The rearrangement links TRBV30 to TRBJ1-1; TRBD1 is a possible D gene (5 bases). This CDR3 spans 15 amino acids. Trimming took off 3 bases at V and 0 bases at J, with 14 bases between the two ends. CDR1 and CDR2 (germline): GTSNPN, SVGIG (reference sequence). CDR3 nucleotides: TGTGCCTGGAGGGTGGGGGGGACCCTGAACACTGAAGCTTTCTTT. Protein: CAWRVGGTLNTEAFF.

The gene calls are TRBV9 and TRBJ2-7; the match to TRBD2 covers 7 bases. V shed 3 bases, J shed 6 bases, and the junction held 0 bases outside the gene matches. Germline V gives CDR1 SGDLS, CDR2 YYNGEE. This CDR3 is 11 amino acids long. This CDR3 reads CASSGGGEQYF. CDR3 bases: TGTGCCAGCAGCGGGGGGGGCGAGCAGTACTTC.

The V call is TRBV5-1, the J call TRBJ2-1, with D possibly TRBD2 on 5 matching bases. Germline V gives CDR1 SGHRS, CDR2 YFSETQ. Between the trimmed V and J ends, which lost 2 bases and 8 bases, there was a span of 14 bases. The CDR3 has 14 amino acids. CDR3 amino acids: CASSFLMTGDEQFF. The CDR3 bases are TGCGCCAGCAGCTTCTTAATGACCGGGGATGAGCAGTTCTTC.

The chain employs TRBV10-3 and TRBJ2-7; TRBD1 matches at 7 bases. Germline V lookup: CDR1 ENHRY, CDR2 SYGVKD. Trimming at V came to 1 base and at J to 4 bases, leaving 4 bases not matched to a gene. This CDR3 is built from 14 residues. The CDR3 nucleotides are TGTGCCATCAGTGAGTTGACAGGGTCGTACGAGCAGTACTTC. Translating gives CAISELTGSYEQYF.

V gene TRBV27 combines with J gene TRBJ2-3, with D possibly being TRBD2 (5 bases). CDR3 length: 14 amino acids. Per germline, CDR1 MNHEY and CDR2 SMNVEV (reference sequence). Trimming took off 5 bases at V and 1 base at J, with 10 bases between the two ends. Here the CDR3 DNA reads TGTGCCAGCAGTCCGACGCGGGGCACAGATACGCAGTATTTT. Protein: CASSPTRGTDTQYF.

The chain couples TRBV6-4 to TRBJ1-1, with a weak D call TRBD1 (5 bases). CDR1 is MRHNA, CDR2 SNTAGT, per germline. Trimming pared 2 bases from V and 9 bases from J, leaving 25 bases between. The CDR3 consists of 17 residues. The CDR3 DNA reads as TGTGCCAGCAGTGACAGGGGTGCCTTACTACCTACCTTGCAAGCTTTCTTT. Translating gives CASSDRGALLPTLQAFF.

The sample holds a few counts of this clone. This specimen includes other DNA sequences encoding the same CDR3. The chain is built from TRBV27 and TRBJ2-5; a possible D gene is TRBD2 (6 bases). Germline lookup yields CDR1 MNHEY and CDR2 SMNVEV (reference sequence). This CDR3 has 13 amino acids. V lost 5 bases to trimming and J lost 5 bases, with 12 bases between them. The chain's CDR3 is CASSPASGETQYF. As DNA, the CDR3 is TGTGCCAGCAGTCCGGCCAGCGGGGAGACCCAGTACTTC.

The gene calls are TRBV5-6 and TRBJ1-1, with 8 bases aligning to TRBD1. Losses at the gene ends were 4 bases for V and 6 bases for J; bases not matched to a gene: 11. CDR1 and CDR2 (germline): SGHDT, YYEEEE. This CDR3 is 15 amino acids long. CDR3 coding DNA: TGTGCCAGCAGCCAAAGGGACAGGCACGTATCTGAAGCTTTCTTT. Translated: CASSQRDRHVSEAFF.

The chain employs TRBV28 and TRBJ2-3, with TRBD2 identical over 8 bases. V was pared by 6 bases and J by 2 bases, with 4 bases of the junction left unmatched. The CDR3 consists of 14 residues. Per the germline V gene, CDR1 is MDHEN and CDR2 is SYDVKM. Here the CDR3 reads CASRIAGITDTQYF. Written as DNA, the CDR3 is TGTGCCAGCAGGATAGCGGGAATCACAGATACGCAGTATTTT.

This clone was seen a handful of times. The chain carries TRBV6-5 and TRBJ2-1, with 10 bases aligning to TRBD2. Germline V gene data show CDR1 as MNHEY and CDR2 as SVGAGI. The V and J ends lost 6 bases and 4 bases, in that order; junction bases with no gene match: 3. The CDR3 runs 14 residues. The CDR3 protein is CASSWTSGYNEQFF. In DNA, the CDR3 is TGTGCCAGCAGCTGGACTAGCGGATACAATGAGCAGTTCTTC.

This clone occurred once. V and J are TRBV5-1 and TRBJ1-5; no definite D call. Trimming removed 4 bases from V and 0 bases from J, with 11 bases in between. The germline V gene has CDR1 SGHRS and CDR2 YFSETQ. The length of the CDR3 is 15 residues. The DNA for the CDR3 is TGCGCCAGCAGCGTGGGAGGGAATAGCAATCAGCCCCAGCATTTT. This codes for CASSVGGNSNQPQHF.

The count of this clone is one. The chain recombines TRBV27 with TRBJ2-3; D remains ambiguous. The V end lost 5 bases, the J end lost 1 base, and 16 bases lay between the germline ends. The CDR3 runs 16 residues. Germline loops: CDR1 MNHEY, CDR2 SMNVEV (reference sequence). CDR3 DNA: TGTGCCAGCAGTCCTTCTTGGGCGCGTGGCACAGATACGCAGTATTTT. Protein sequence: CASSPSWARGTDTQYF.

This clone was observed a handful of times. The rearrangement uses TRBV6-1 and TRBJ1-5; 9 nucleotides line up with TRBD1. Trimming removed 6 bases from V and 7 bases from J; junction bases left unmatched: 7. The CDR3 consists of 14 residues. Per germline, CDR1 MNHNS and CDR2 SASEGT. The CDR3 loop reads CASRRTGEVQPQHF. CDR3 nucleotides: TGTGCCAGCAGGAGGACAGGGGAAGTGCAGCCCCAGCATTTT.

This clone showed up just a few times. This chain uses TRBV11-1 with TRBJ2-3, with 14 bases aligning to TRBD2. After removal of 5 bases from V and 3 bases from J, the junction contained 4 bases not matched to a gene. Germline V lookup: CDR1 SGHAT, CDR2 FQDESV (reference sequence). The CDR3 covers 16 residues. The CDR3 region has the DNA TGTGCCAGCAGCCCCCGGACTAGCGGGGGGACAGATACGCAGTATTTT. This translates into CASSPRTSGGTDTQYF. Full variable domain (missing parts from reference TRBV11-1 and TRBJ2-3): EAEVAQSPRYKITEKSQAVAFWCDPISGHATLYWYRQILGQGPELLVQFQDESVVDDSQLPKDRFSAERLKGVDSTLKIQPAELGDSAMYLCASSPRTSGGTDTQYFGPGTRLTVL.

This clone has a single count. This rearrangement joins TRBV5-1 to TRBJ1-1; no clear D gene. V lost 5 bases and J 1 base, leaving 12 bases between the germline ends. CDR1 is SGHRS and CDR2 is YFSETQ in the germline V gene. CDR3 length: 14 amino acids. CDR3 nucleotides: TGCGCCAGCAGTCCACACACCGAGAACACTGAAGCTTTCTTT. Translating gives CASSPHTENTEAFF.

The rearrangement uses TRBV7-8 and TRBJ2-7; D remains ambiguous. V lost 2 bases and J lost 0, with 14 bases in between. Looked up from germline, CDR1 is SGHVS and CDR2 is FQNEAQ. This CDR3 is 16 amino acids long. The CDR3 DNA follows: TGTGCCAGCAGCTTATATATTGAGAGAAGCTCCTACGAGCAGTACTTC. This encodes CASSLYIERSSYEQYF. The whole variable domain, remainder taken from reference TRBV7-8 and TRBJ2-7, is GAGVSQSPRYKVAKRGQDVALRCDPISGHVSLFWYQQALGQGPEFLTYFQNEAQLDKSGLPSDRFFAERPEGSVSTLKIQRTQQEDSAVYLCASSLYIERSSYEQYFGPGTRLTVT.

This clone was observed a few times. The J gene is TRBJ1-1, the V gene TRBV6-1; 7 bases agree with TRBD1. CDR1 is MNHNS and CDR2 is SASEGT in the germline V gene. Trimming at V came to 6 bases and at J to 7 bases, leaving 8 bases not matched to a gene. This CDR3 contains 13 residues. The CDR3 is CASRPRGYGEAFF. The DNA of the CDR3 is TGTGCCAGCAGACCCAGGGGGTACGGTGAAGCTTTCTTT.

This clone came up a few times. The chain carries TRBV5-5 and TRBJ1-2, with 7 bases matching TRBD1. After removal of 6 bases from V and 5 bases from J, the junction contained 16 bases not matched to a gene. The CDR3 extends over 16 amino acids. The germline gives CDR1 SGHKS, CDR2 YYEKEE (reference sequence). In nucleotides, the CDR3 is TGTGCCAGCACCCAAGGCCCAGGGGGTAAAACTTATGGCTACACCTTC. Its translation is CASTQGPGGKTYGYTF.

This chain links TRBV6-5 with TRBJ2-7, with D perhaps TRBD2 (6 bases). The CDR3 totals 14 residues. Looked up from germline, CDR1 is MNHEY and CDR2 is SVGAGI. The V gene lost 6 bases and the J gene lost 4 bases, with 16 bases spanning the gap. CDR3 protein: CASSRSGSEYEQYF. In DNA, the CDR3 is TGTGCCAGCAGCCGGAGCGGGTCGGAATACGAGCAGTACTTC.

The J gene is TRBJ2-7, the V gene TRBV6-5; 11 bases are a match to TRBD1. V was pared by 2 bases and J by 7 bases, with 7 bases of the junction left unmatched. The length of the CDR3 is 15 residues. Per the germline V gene, CDR1 is MNHEY and CDR2 is SVGAGI. The CDR3 bases are TGTGCCAGCAGTTACCGGACAGGGGGCGTAAAGGAGCAGTACTTC. Amino acid sequence: CASSYRTGGVKEQYF.

The chain uses TRBV19 and TRBJ1-4; D is uncertain. Germline assignment: CDR1 LNHDA and CDR2 SQIVND (reference sequence). V lost 5 bases and J lost 15, with 25 bases in between. The CDR3 has 15 residues. CDR3 protein: CASSPRGGNEIRVFF. The CDR3, as DNA: TGTGCCAGTAGTCCCAGAGGCGGTAATGAAATTAGAGTGTTTTTT.